This TCR beta chain was profiled in a study of T-cell reconstitution after alpha-beta-depleted transplantation in children. Library preparation (for TCRbeta) was performed with unique molecular identifiers. TCRdb ran MiXCR on the PCR reads and lists one entry per CDR3 protein. The table shows around 500,000 distinct CDR3 sequences, with under 15% occurring only once. This CDR3 spans 14 amino acids. Germline V gives CDR1 MNHEY, CDR2 SMNVEV (reference sequence). V shed 3 bases and J shed 7 bases, with 14 bases lying between them. This clonotype was seen many times. Material: PBMCs from the stem cell graft donor, obtained from the stem cell graft. The chain links TRBV27 to TRBJ2-3; no definite D call. The clonotype comes from a human donor who donated a stem cell graft to a child with combined immunodeficiency. CDR3 sequence (DNA): TGTGCCAGCAGTTTGTATCCGTTCCTGAATACGCAGTATTTT. Its translation is CASSLYPFLNTQYF.